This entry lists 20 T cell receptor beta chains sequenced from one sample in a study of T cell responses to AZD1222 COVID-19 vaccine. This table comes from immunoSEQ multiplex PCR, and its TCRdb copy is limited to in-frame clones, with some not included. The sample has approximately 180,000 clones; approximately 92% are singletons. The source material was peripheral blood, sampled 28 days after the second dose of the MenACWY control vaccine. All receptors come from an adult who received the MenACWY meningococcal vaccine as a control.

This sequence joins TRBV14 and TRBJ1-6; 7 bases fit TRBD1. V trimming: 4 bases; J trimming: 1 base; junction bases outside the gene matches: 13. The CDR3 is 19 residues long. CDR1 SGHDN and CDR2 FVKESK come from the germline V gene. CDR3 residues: CASSPRYGTAASYNSPLHF. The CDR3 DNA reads TGTGCCAGCAGCCCCCGGTACGGGACAGCGGCTTCCTATAATTCACCCCTCCACTTT.

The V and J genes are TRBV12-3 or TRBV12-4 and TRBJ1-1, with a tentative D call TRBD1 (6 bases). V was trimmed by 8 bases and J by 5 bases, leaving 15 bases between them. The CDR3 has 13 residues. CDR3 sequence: CASSNQGFTEAFF. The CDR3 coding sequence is TGTGCCAGCTCCAATCAGGGGTTTACTGAAGCTTTCTTT.

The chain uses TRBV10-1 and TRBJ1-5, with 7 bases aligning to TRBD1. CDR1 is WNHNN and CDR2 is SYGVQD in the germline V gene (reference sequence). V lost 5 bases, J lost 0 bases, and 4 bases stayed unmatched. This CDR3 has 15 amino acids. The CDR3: CASSSDRDSNQPQHF. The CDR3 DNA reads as TGCGCCAGCAGTTCCGACAGGGATAGCAATCAGCCCCAGCATTTT.

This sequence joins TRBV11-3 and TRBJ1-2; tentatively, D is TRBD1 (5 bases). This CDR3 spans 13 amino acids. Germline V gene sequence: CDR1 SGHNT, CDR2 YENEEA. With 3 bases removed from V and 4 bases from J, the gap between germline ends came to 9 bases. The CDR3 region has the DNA TGTGCCAGCAGCTTTGACAGAGGCTATGGCTACACCTTC. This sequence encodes CASSFDRGYGYTF. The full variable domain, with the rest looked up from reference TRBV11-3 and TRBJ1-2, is EAGVVQSPRYKIIEKKQPVAFWCNPISGHNTLYWYLQNLGQGPELLIRYENEEAVDDSQLPKDRFSAERLKGVDSTLKIQPAELGDSAVYLCASSFDRGYGYTFGSGTRLTVV.

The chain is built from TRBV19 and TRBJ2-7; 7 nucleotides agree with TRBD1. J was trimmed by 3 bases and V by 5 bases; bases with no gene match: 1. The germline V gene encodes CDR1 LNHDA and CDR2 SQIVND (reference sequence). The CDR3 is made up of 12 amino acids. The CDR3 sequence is CASSPGGYEQYF. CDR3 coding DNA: TGTGCCAGTAGTCCAGGGGGCTACGAGCAGTACTTC.

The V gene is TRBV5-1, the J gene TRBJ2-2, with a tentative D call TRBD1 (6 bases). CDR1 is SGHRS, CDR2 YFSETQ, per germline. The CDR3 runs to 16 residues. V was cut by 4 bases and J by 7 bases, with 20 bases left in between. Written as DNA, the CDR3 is TGCGCCAGCAGCAGCGAGGGACCTACCAGGGGCGGGGAGCTGTTTTTT. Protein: CASSSEGPTRGGELFF.

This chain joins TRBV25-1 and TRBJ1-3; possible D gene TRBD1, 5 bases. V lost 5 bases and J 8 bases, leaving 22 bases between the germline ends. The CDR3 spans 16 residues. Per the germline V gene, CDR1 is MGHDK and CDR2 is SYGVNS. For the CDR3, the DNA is TGTGCCAGCAGTCTAAGACGGGACCGCGGGGTTGACACCATATATTTT. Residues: CASSLRRDRGVDTIYF.

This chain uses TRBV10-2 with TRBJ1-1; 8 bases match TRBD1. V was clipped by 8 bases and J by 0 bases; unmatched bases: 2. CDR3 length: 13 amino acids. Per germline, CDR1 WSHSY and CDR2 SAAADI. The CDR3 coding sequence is TGCGCCAGCGGGACAGGCCTGAACACTGAAGCTTTCTTT. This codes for CASGTGLNTEAFF.

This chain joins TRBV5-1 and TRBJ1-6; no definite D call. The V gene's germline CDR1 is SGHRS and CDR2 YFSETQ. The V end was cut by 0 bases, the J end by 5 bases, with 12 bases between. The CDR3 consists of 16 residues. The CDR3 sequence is CASSLDLRVDNSPLHF. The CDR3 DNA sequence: TGCGCCAGCAGCTTGGATCTACGAGTTGATAATTCACCCCTCCACTTT. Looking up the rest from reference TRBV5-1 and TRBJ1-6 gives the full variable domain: KAGVTQTPRYLIKTRGQQVTLSCSPISGHRSVSWYQQTPGQGLQFLFEYFSETQRNKGNFPGRFSGRQFSNSRSEMNVSTLELGDSALYLCASSLDLRVDNSPLHFGNGTRLTVT.

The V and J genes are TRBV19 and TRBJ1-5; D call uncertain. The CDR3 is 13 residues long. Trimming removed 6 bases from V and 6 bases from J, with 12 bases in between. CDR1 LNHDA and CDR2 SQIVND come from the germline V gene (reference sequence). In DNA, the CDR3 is TGTGCCAGTAGGCCCGGACGAGGTCAGCCCCAGCATTTT. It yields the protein CASRPGRGQPQHF.

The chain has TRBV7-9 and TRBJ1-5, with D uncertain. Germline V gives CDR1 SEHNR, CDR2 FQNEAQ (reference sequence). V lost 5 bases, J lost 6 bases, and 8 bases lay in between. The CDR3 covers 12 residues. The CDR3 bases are TGTGCCAGCAGCATTTGGGGTCAGCCCCAGCATTTT. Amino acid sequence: CASSIWGQPQHF.

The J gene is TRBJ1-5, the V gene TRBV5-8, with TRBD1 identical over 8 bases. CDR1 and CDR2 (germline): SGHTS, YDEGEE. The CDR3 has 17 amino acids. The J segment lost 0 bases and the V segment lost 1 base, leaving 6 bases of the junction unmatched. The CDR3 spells CASSLNRGGDSNQPQHF. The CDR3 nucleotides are TGTGCCAGCAGCTTGAACAGGGGGGGTGATAGCAATCAGCCCCAGCATTTT. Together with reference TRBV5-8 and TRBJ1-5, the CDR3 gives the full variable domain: EAGVTQSPTHLIKTRGQQATLRCSPISGHTSVYWYQQALGLGLQFLLWYDEGEERNRGNFPPRFSGRQFPNYSSELNVNALELEDSALYLCASSLNRGGDSNQPQHFGDGTRLSIL.

The CDR3 is CASSQSTGAGANVLTF. DNA of the CDR3: TGTGCCAGCAGCCAATCGACAGGGGCTGGGGCCAACGTCCTGACTTTC. The chain carries TRBV7-2 and TRBJ2-6; TRBD1 agrees at 8 bases. There are 16 residues in the CDR3. After removal of 5 bases from V and 2 bases from J, the junction contained 5 bases not matched to a gene. Germline values: CDR1 SGHTA, CDR2 FQGNSA.

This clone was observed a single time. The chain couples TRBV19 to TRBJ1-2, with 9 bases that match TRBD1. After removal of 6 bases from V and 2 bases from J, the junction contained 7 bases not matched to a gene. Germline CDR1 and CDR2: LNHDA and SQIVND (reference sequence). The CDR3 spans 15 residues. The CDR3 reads CASSIGTGQNYGYTF. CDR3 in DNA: TGTGCCAGTAGCATCGGGACAGGGCAGAACTATGGCTACACCTTC.

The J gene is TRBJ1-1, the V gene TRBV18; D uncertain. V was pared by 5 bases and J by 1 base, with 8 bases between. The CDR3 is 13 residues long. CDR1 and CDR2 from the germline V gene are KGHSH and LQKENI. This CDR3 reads CASSGWENTEAFF. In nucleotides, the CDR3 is TGTGCCAGCTCAGGGTGGGAGAACACTGAAGCTTTCTTT.

Here the CDR3 DNA reads TGTGCCAGCAGTAGGGAGGGGAGGGGAAAACTGTTTTTT. Translating gives CASSREGRGKLFF. V gene TRBV6-5 combines with J gene TRBJ1-4; possibly TRBD1 for D (5 bases). The CDR3 length is 13 residues. Germline V gene sequence: CDR1 MNHEY, CDR2 SVGAGI. V lost 5 bases and J lost 10, with 14 bases in between.

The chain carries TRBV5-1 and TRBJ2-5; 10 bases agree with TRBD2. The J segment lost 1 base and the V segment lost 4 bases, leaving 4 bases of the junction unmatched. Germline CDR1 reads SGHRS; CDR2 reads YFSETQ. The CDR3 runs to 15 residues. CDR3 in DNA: TGCGCCAGCAGCCATAGCGGGGGGACCCAAGAGACCCAGTACTTC. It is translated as CASSHSGGTQETQYF.

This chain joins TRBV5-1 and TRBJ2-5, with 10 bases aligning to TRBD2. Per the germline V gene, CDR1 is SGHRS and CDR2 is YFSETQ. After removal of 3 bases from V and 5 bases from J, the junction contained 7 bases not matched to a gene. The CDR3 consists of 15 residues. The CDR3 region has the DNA TGCGCCAGCAGCTCACAGCGGGGGGGCGGGGAGACCCAGTACTTC. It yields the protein CASSSQRGGGETQYF. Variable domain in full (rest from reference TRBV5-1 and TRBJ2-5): KAGVTQTPRYLIKTRGQQVTLSCSPISGHRSVSWYQQTPGQGLQFLFEYFSETQRNKGNFPGRFSGRQFSNSRSEMNVSTLELGDSALYLCASSSQRGGGETQYFGPGTRLLVL.

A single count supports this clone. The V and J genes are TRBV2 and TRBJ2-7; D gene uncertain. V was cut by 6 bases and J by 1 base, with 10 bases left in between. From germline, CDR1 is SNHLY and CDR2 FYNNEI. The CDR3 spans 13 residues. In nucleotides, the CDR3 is TGTGCCAGCAGATCCTCTGGATCCTACGAGCAGTACTTC. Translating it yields CASRSSGSYEQYF. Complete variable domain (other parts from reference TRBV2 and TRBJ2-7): EPEVTQTPSHQVTQMGQEVILRCVPISNHLYFYWYRQILGQKVEFLVSFYNNEISEKSEIFDDQFSVERPDGSNFTLKIRSTKLEDSAMYFCASRSSGSYEQYFGPGTRLTVT.

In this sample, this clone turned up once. DNA for the CDR3: TGTGCCTGGAGTGTAAGGCGCCAGCCCCAGCATTTT. Protein product: CAWSVRRQPQHF. This sequence joins TRBV30 and TRBJ1-5, with D uncertain. V lost 0 bases and J lost 7, with 7 bases in between. There are 12 residues in the CDR3. In germline, CDR1 is GTSNPN, CDR2 SVGIG (reference sequence).